The clone carrying this TCR beta chain appeared a few times. Its specificity is unknown. The data stem from a study of a mutant IDH1 vaccine in newly diagnosed glioma. The CDR3 is 13 amino acids. Trimming removed 0 bases from V and 0 bases from J, with 5 bases in between. Germline V CDR1 and CDR2: GTSNPN, SVGIG (reference sequence). This sample's time point: week 23, last vaccination. The investigators gave 300 ug of mutant IDH1 20-mer peptide in each vaccine dose, together with topical imiquimod. TCRdb's table, derived via immunoSEQ multiplex PCR, lists solely in-frame clones and lacks some. The top ten clones hold 2% to 2.5% of a sample with just over 80,000 clones, approximately 85% of them seen once.

Sequenced here: PBMCs, sampled from a glioma patient whose treatment included an IDH1 peptide vaccine. The rearrangement joins TRBV30 to TRBJ1-1; D is undetermined. The origin of this receptor is a man aged 25-45 years with glioma. Some clones in this sample may be carry-over from other donors' samples. The CDR3, as DNA: TGTGCCTGGAGTGTTCTTATGAACACTGAAGCTTTCTTT. Translating it yields CAWSVLMNTEAFF.